This note documents a single T cell receptor beta chain sequence. Its antigen is not known. A read error is likely, as this CDR3 ends without the conserved phenylalanine or tryptophan. This specimen comes from a study of tumor and adjacent non-tumor tissue in lung cancer. TCRbeta libraries were built with three rounds of nested PCR, modified from ARM-PCR. TCRdb recomputed calls from the multiplex PCR reads with MiXCR, one row per CDR3 protein. Of around 74,000 distinct CDR3 sequences listed, less than 75% are singletons. Study-wide results and caveats: Tumor repertoires had a smaller top 100 clone share than normal lung. TCR diversity was significantly greater in tumor than normal lung tissue. Shorter survival was associated with higher TCR diversity in tumors.

Trimming cost V 0 bases and J 4 bases, with 15 bases left between them. The CDR3 extends over 16 amino acids. Germline values: CDR1 MNHEY, CDR2 SVGEGT. RNA was extracted from bulk tissue without any cell sorting. V usage is TRBV6-2 or TRBV6-3 and J usage is TRBJ1-1; the D is unclear. The clonotype was recovered from a woman aged 70 to 79 with non-small cell lung cancer. Sequences were obtained from lung tumor tissue. The CDR3 region is CASSYSLSGWGTEAFS. DNA of the CDR3: TGTGCCAGCAGTTACTCGTTGTCAGGATGGGGCACTGAAGCTTTCTCT.